This entry describes one T cell receptor beta chain. Under the authors' procedure: Amplification of reference gene primers provided the estimated nucleated cell counts. Profiled with immunoSEQ multiplex PCR; TCRdb holds only in-frame clones, not every one. V and J calls and clone size are copied from that table; D and trimming were computed from the DNA. The data hold more than 100,000 clones, with around 88% observed a single time. The sample comes from a study of blood T cell repertoires in COVID-19. Study overall: Specimens from acute and convalescent COVID-19 originated in the United States, Italy and Spain. The analysed material was cDNA or gDNA that came from T cells, B-cell-depleted T cells, or PBMCs.

The V gene's germline CDR1 is LNHDA and CDR2 SQIVND (reference sequence). CDR3 length: 14 residues. V was shortened by 7 bases and J by 7 bases, with 14 bases between the two germline ends. The chain recombines TRBV19 with TRBJ1-6; tentatively, D is TRBD1 (5 bases). The sample was peripheral blood. The receptor's source is a man aged 45 to 65 with active or convalescent COVID-19. Here the CDR3 reads CASTPRAKNSPLHF. The CDR3 region has the DNA TGTGCCAGTACGCCCAGGGCAAAGAATTCACCCCTCCACTTT.